The rows below give T cell receptor beta chains drawn from one sample of a study of long-term antiretroviral therapy in people with HIV. The data were produced by immunoSEQ multiplex PCR, yet TCRdb's version contains in-frame clones alone and is incomplete. The top ten hold less than 9.5% of the sample, which has approximately 35,000 clones, around 80% seen once. The source was unsorted PBMCs, collected 3.1 years after starting antiretroviral therapy. These receptor sequences come from a woman aged 45-65 years with HIV. The CDR3 runs from the conserved cysteine through the conserved F or W. D genes are given only for firm matches. Not every row has a clone size; where given, it reads once, few, many or a size class.

abundance: NA; d_gene: TRBD1; j_gene: TRBJ2-5; v_gene: TRBV10-3; CDR3aa: CAIRGTAQETQYF; CDR3nt: TGTGCCATCAGGGGGACAGCTCAAGAGACCCAGTACTTC
abundance: NA; d_gene: NA; j_gene: TRBJ1-5; v_gene: TRBV30; CDR3aa: CAWNGRTNQPQHF; CDR3nt: TGTGCCTGGAACGGACGGACCAATCAGCCCCAGCATTTT
abundance: NA; d_gene: NA; j_gene: TRBJ2-7; v_gene: TRBV5-1; CDR3aa: CASSPQASSYEQYF; CDR3nt: TGCGCCAGCAGCCCCCAGGCGAGCTCCTACGAGCAGTACTTC
abundance: NA; d_gene: NA; j_gene: TRBJ2-1; v_gene: TRBV10-3; CDR3aa: CAISEGADQFF; CDR3nt: TGTGCCATCAGTGAGGGGGCAGATCAGTTCTTC
abundance: NA; d_gene: NA; j_gene: TRBJ1-2; v_gene: TRBV6-6; CDR3aa: CAIPSGRNPNYGYTF; CDR3nt: TGTGCCATCCCCTCGGGGAGAAACCCCAACTATGGCTACACCTTC
abundance: NA; d_gene: NA; j_gene: TRBJ1-1; v_gene: TRBV19; CDR3aa: CASSYQNTEAFF; CDR3nt: TGTGCCAGTAGCTACCAGAACACTGAAGCTTTCTTT
abundance: NA; d_gene: NA; j_gene: TRBJ2-5; v_gene: TRBV9; CDR3aa: CASSEPRETQYF; CDR3nt: TGTGCCAGCAGCGAGCCCAGGGAGACCCAGTACTTC
abundance: NA; d_gene: NA; j_gene: TRBJ2-3; v_gene: TRBV7-9; CDR3aa: CASSFGFKRDTQYF; CDR3nt: TGTGCCAGCAGCTTCGGATTTAAACGGGATACGCAGTATTTT
abundance: NA; d_gene: TRBD1; j_gene: TRBJ1-2; v_gene: TRBV6-5; CDR3aa: CASSPQGAYYGYTF; CDR3nt: TGTGCCAGCAGCCCCCAGGGGGCGTACTATGGCTACACCTTC
abundance: NA; d_gene: TRBD1; j_gene: TRBJ2-3; v_gene: TRBV5-8; CDR3aa: CASSLMTGGTDTQYF; CDR3nt: TGTGCCAGCAGCTTGATGACAGGGGGAACAGATACGCAGTATTTT
abundance: NA; d_gene: NA; j_gene: TRBJ1-1; v_gene: TRBV7-8; CDR3aa: CASSSYWPLNTEAFF; CDR3nt: TGTGCCAGCAGCTCCTACTGGCCTCTGAACACTGAAGCTTTCTTT
abundance: NA; d_gene: TRBD1; j_gene: TRBJ1-6; v_gene: TRBV19; CDR3aa: CASIGTGVVSLHF; CDR3nt: TGTGCCAGTATCGGGACAGGGGTTGTGTCCCTCCACTTT
abundance: NA; d_gene: NA; j_gene: TRBJ1-5; v_gene: TRBV28; CDR3aa: CASRDLEPQHF; CDR3nt: TGTGCCAGCAGAGACCTGGAGCCCCAGCATTTT
abundance: NA; d_gene: NA; j_gene: TRBJ2-2; v_gene: TRBV5-1; CDR3aa: CASSLGSAANTGELFF; CDR3nt: TGCGCCAGCAGCTTGGGGAGCGCTGCGAACACCGGGGAGCTGTTTTTT
abundance: NA; d_gene: NA; j_gene: TRBJ2-2; v_gene: TRBV2; CDR3aa: CASSALREDTGELFF; CDR3nt: TGTGCCAGCAGTGCCCTCAGGGAGGACACCGGGGAGCTGTTTTTT
abundance: NA; d_gene: NA; j_gene: TRBJ1-4; v_gene: TRBV7-2; CDR3aa: CASSLGYGGTLEKLFF; CDR3nt: TGTGCCAGCAGCTTAGGGTACGGAGGGACCCTTGAAAAACTGTTTTTT
abundance: NA; d_gene: TRBD1; j_gene: TRBJ2-3; v_gene: TRBV4-1; CDR3aa: CASSPGQGWADTQYF; CDR3nt: TGCGCCAGCAGCCCGGGACAGGGTTGGGCAGATACGCAGTATTTT
abundance: few; d_gene: NA; j_gene: TRBJ1-1; v_gene: TRBV19; CDR3aa: CASSISLTGTEAFF; CDR3nt: TGTGCCAGTAGTATAAGCCTAACGGGCACTGAAGCTTTCTTT
abundance: NA; d_gene: TRBD2; j_gene: TRBJ2-2; v_gene: TRBV11-2; CDR3aa: CASSLDGAGGRELFF; CDR3nt: TGTGCCAGCAGCTTAGATGGCGCGGGGGGCAGGGAGCTGTTTTTT
abundance: NA; d_gene: TRBD1; j_gene: TRBJ2-3; v_gene: TRBV2; CDR3aa: CASRADRQRTDTQYF; CDR3nt: TGTGCCAGCAGGGCGGACAGGCAACGCACAGATACGCAGTATTTT
abundance: NA; d_gene: NA; j_gene: TRBJ2-2; v_gene: TRBV7-9; CDR3aa: CASSNSIEGAFGELFF; CDR3nt: TGTGCCAGCAGCAACAGCATAGAAGGCGCGTTCGGGGAGCTGTTTTTT
abundance: NA; d_gene: NA; j_gene: TRBJ2-2; v_gene: TRBV19; CDR3aa: CASTLGRGRTGELFF; CDR3nt: TGTGCCAGTACCCTAGGCCGAGGACGGACCGGGGAGCTGTTTTTT
abundance: few; d_gene: TRBD1; j_gene: TRBJ1-2; v_gene: TRBV30; CDR3aa: CACHRGDYGYTF; CDR3nt: TGTGCCTGCCACAGGGGTGACTATGGCTACACCTTC
abundance: few; d_gene: TRBD1; j_gene: TRBJ2-2; v_gene: TRBV2; CDR3aa: CATTDRTYTGELFF; CDR3nt: TGTGCCACCACGGACAGGACCTACACCGGGGAGCTGTTTTTT
abundance: NA; d_gene: NA; j_gene: TRBJ2-5; v_gene: TRBV7-3; CDR3aa: CASSLGGKETQYF; CDR3nt: TGTGCCAGCAGCTTAGGGGGGAAAGAGACCCAGTACTTC
abundance: NA; d_gene: NA; j_gene: TRBJ1-6; v_gene: TRBV9; CDR3aa: CASSVAANNSPLHF; CDR3nt: TGTGCCAGCAGCGTAGCTGCGAATAATTCACCCCTCCACTTT
abundance: NA; d_gene: NA; j_gene: TRBJ1-5; v_gene: TRBV10-2; CDR3aa: CATLEEQVNQPQHF; CDR3nt: TGCGCCACCCTCGAGGAACAGGTTAACCAGCCCCAGCATTTT
abundance: NA; d_gene: TRBD2; j_gene: TRBJ2-3; v_gene: TRBV7-9; CDR3aa: CASSLDLRGGSTDTQYF; CDR3nt: TGTGCCAGCAGCTTAGATTTACGGGGGGGCAGCACAGATACGCAGTATTTT
abundance: NA; d_gene: TRBD2; j_gene: TRBJ2-7; v_gene: TRBV5-1; CDR3aa: CASSRITSGGYEQYF; CDR3nt: TGCGCCAGCAGCCGAATCACTAGCGGGGGTTACGAGCAGTACTTC
abundance: NA; d_gene: TRBD1; j_gene: TRBJ2-7; v_gene: TRBV10-3; CDR3aa: CAISERGGGSLAFYEQYF; CDR3nt: TGTGCCATCAGTGAGAGAGGGGGCGGCTCTCTTGCATTCTACGAGCAGTACTTC
abundance: NA; d_gene: NA; j_gene: TRBJ1-1; v_gene: TRBV4-1; CDR3aa: CASSQKGLNTEAFF; CDR3nt: TGCGCCAGCAGCCAAAAGGGCCTGAACACTGAAGCTTTCTTT